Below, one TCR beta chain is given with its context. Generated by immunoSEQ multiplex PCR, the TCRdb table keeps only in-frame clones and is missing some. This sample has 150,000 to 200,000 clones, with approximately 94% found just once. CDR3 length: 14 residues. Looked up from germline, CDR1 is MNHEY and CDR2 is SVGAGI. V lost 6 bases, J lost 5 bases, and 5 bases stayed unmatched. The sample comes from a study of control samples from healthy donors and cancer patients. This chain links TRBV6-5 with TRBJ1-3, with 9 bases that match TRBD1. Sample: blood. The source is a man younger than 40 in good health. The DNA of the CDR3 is TGTGCCAGCAGCCGGGGACAGGGAAGAAACACCATATATTTT. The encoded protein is CASSRGQGRNTIYF.